One sample yielded the 9 T cell receptor beta chains listed below, sequenced in a study of cytomegalovirus exposure and HLA in healthy donors. In the PCR, 60 Vbeta and 13 Jbeta primers were used. The repertoire was sequenced with immunoSEQ multiplex PCR; TCRdb's copy has only in-frame clones and lacks some. Here the sample table reports roughly 88,000 clones. Sequenced material: PBMCs. These receptors were obtained from a man aged 45-60 years in good health and CMV-seropositive.

The chain joins TRBV11-2 to TRBJ1-2, with D unclear. V lost 1 base and J lost 8, with 17 bases in between. The CDR3 is made up of 15 amino acids. Germline V gene sequence: CDR1 SGHAT, CDR2 FQNNGV. The CDR3 region has the DNA TGTGCCAGCAGCTTAGGGCTGGAGGTCCGGGAGGGCTACACCTTC. Translating gives CASSLGLEVREGYTF.

The chain recombines TRBV27 with TRBJ2-3, with 10 bases that match TRBD2. With 6 bases clipped from V and 1 base from J, the junction kept 4 bases outside the gene matches. Per germline, CDR1 MNHEY and CDR2 SMNVEV (reference sequence). The CDR3 spans 15 residues. CDR3 residues: CASRTTSGGTDTQYF. CDR3 sequence (DNA): TGTGCCAGCAGAACTACTAGCGGGGGCACAGATACGCAGTATTTT.

V and J are TRBV6-5 and TRBJ1-1; D ambiguous. The V gene's germline CDR1 is MNHEY and CDR2 SVGAGI. The CDR3 totals 13 residues. With 2 bases removed from V and 5 bases from J, the gap between germline ends came to 9 bases. CDR3 in amino acids: CASSYKITTEAFF. Written as DNA, the CDR3 is TGTGCCAGCAGTTACAAAATCACAACTGAAGCTTTCTTT.

V and J are TRBV4-1 and TRBJ1-2; D possibly corresponds to TRBD1 (5 bases). V lost 4 bases to trimming and J lost 7 bases, with 13 bases between them. Germline-derived CDR1 and CDR2 are MGHRA and YSYEKL. The CDR3 contains 13 residues. The CDR3 DNA is TGCGCCAGCAGCCCGTGGGGCAAGGGTGGCTACACCTTC. Protein: CASSPWGKGGYTF.

V is TRBV6-1 and J is TRBJ2-5; D not certain. TRBJ2-7 matches the DNA end more closely, so the J call is doubtful. From germline, CDR1 is MNHNS and CDR2 SASEGT. The CDR3 totals 15 residues. DNA for the CDR3: TGTGCCAGCAGTGACAGGATTATGAACACCTACGAGCAGTACTTC. Amino acid sequence: CASSDRIMNTYEQYF.

The chain recombines TRBV19 with TRBJ2-5; D is perhaps TRBD2 (5 bases). Germline loops: CDR1 LNHDA, CDR2 SQIVND (reference sequence). The length of the CDR3 is 13 residues. Trimming took off 3 bases at V and 5 bases at J, with 10 bases between the two ends. The CDR3: CASSIGVRETQYF. CDR3 nucleotide sequence: TGTGCCAGTAGTATCGGGGTTCGGGAGACCCAGTACTTC. The full variable domain, its missing parts supplied by reference TRBV19 and TRBJ2-5, is DGGITQSPKYLFRKEGQNVTLSCEQNLNHDAMYWYRQDPGQGLRLIYYSQIVNDFQKGDIAEGYSVSREKKESFPLTVTSAQKNPTAFYLCASSIGVRETQYFGPGTRLLVL.

This CDR3 is CASSLQGAPYEQYV. The CDR3 DNA reads TGTGCCAGCTCCTTACAGGGGGCTCCCTACGAGCAGTACGTC. This chain links TRBV18 with TRBJ2-7; 9 bases line up with TRBD1. The CDR3 contains 14 residues. The V segment lost 6 bases and the J segment 2 bases; nucleotides outside the gene matches: 5. Per the germline V gene, CDR1 is KGHSH and CDR2 is LQKENI.

CDR3 coding DNA: TGTGCCAGCAGCCCGAGGGAAACTGAAGCTTTCTTT. Encoded protein: CASSPRETEAFF. The chain combines TRBV7-9 with TRBJ1-1; unclear D gene. The CDR3 runs to 12 residues. V dropped 5 bases and J dropped 5 bases, with 9 bases sitting between them. From germline, CDR1 is SEHNR and CDR2 FQNEAQ (reference sequence).

The CDR3 nucleotides read TGTGCCAGCAGTCACACCCTATCGACTAGCTACTACGAGCAGTACTTC. Its protein is CASSHTLSTSYYEQYF. The chain joins TRBV28 to TRBJ2-7; TRBD2 agrees at 7 bases. The CDR3 runs 16 residues. Germline assignment: CDR1 MDHEN and CDR2 SYDVKM. Unmatched junction bases numbered 13, after V lost 5 bases and J lost 3 bases.